These 25 T cell receptor beta chains were all obtained from the same sample, sequenced in a study of blood T cell repertoires in COVID-19. Libraries were prepared by immunoSEQ multiplex PCR; TCRdb keeps only in-frame clonotypes and omits some of them. This table holds 200,000 to 250,000 clones, 85% to 90% found once. Sequenced: PBMCs or T cells enriched from blood (not recorded which). Receptor source: a man in his fifties or sixties who had been exposed to COVID-19.

The V call is TRBV6-5, the J call TRBJ2-2; the D is unclear. The germline gives CDR1 MNHEY, CDR2 SVGAGI. V was clipped by 6 bases and J by 7 bases, with 9 bases between them. CDR3 size: 12 residues. CDR3 residues: CASSLSVGELFF. CDR3 nucleotide sequence: TGTGCCAGCAGCCTTTCCGTCGGGGAGCTGTTTTTT.

The chain is built from TRBV5-1 and TRBJ1-2, with a tentative D call TRBD1 (5 bases). Trimming stripped 4 bases from V and 5 bases from J, with 18 bases between. Looked up from germline, CDR1 is SGHRS and CDR2 is YFSETQ. This CDR3 region has 15 residues. For the CDR3, the DNA is TGCGCCAGCAGCCGCGGGGGGGACCTAGAGTATGGCTACACCTTC. Translated: CASSRGGDLEYGYTF.

The CDR3 region is CASSLSSGRRNEQFF. In DNA, the CDR3 is TGCGCCAGCAGCTTGAGTAGCGGGAGACGGAATGAGCAGTTCTTC. The chain joins TRBV5-1 to TRBJ2-1, with 9 nucleotides matching TRBD2. This CDR3 has 15 residues. V shed 1 base, J shed 7 bases, and the junction held 6 bases outside the gene matches. The germline gives CDR1 SGHRS, CDR2 YFSETQ.

The V call is TRBV2, the J call TRBJ2-7; D is possibly TRBD1 (5 bases). Per the germline V gene, CDR1 is SNHLY and CDR2 is FYNNEI. The length of the CDR3 is 14 residues. Between the trimmed V and J ends, which lost 0 bases and 3 bases, there was a span of 9 bases. CDR3 coding DNA: TGTGCCAGCAGTGAAGCTAGGGGCCACTACGAGCAGTACGTC. This encodes CASSEARGHYEQYV.

This clone showed up just once. The chain is built from TRBV6-2 or TRBV6-3 and TRBJ2-2, with TRBD2 identical over 12 bases. This CDR3 is 16 amino acids long. With V trimmed by 5 bases and J by 6 bases, 7 bases remained unmatched. Germline V gene sequence: CDR1 MNHEY, CDR2 SVGEGT. CDR3 region: CASSDGLAGTSGELFF. The CDR3 DNA is TGTGCCAGCAGTGACGGACTAGCGGGAACGTCCGGGGAGCTGTTTTTT.

This chain links TRBV7-3 with TRBJ2-1, with 8 positions matching TRBD2. Trimming cost V 3 bases and J 5 bases; bases outside gene matches: 6. This CDR3 region has 15 residues. The germline CDR1 and CDR2 sequences are SGHTA and FQGTGA. For the CDR3, the DNA is TGTGCCAGCAGCTTCAGCGGGGGACTAAACAATGAGCAGTTCTTC. It is translated as CASSFSGGLNNEQFF.

This chain joins TRBV12-5 and TRBJ1-2, with D maybe TRBD1 (5 bases). V lost 5 bases and J 6 bases, leaving 16 bases between the germline ends. The germline CDR1 and CDR2 sequences are LGHNT and FRNRAP. This CDR3 region has 14 residues. The CDR3 region has the DNA TGTGCTAGTGGTACAGGCCCCCTTAGTCATGGCTACACCTTC. This codes for CASGTGPLSHGYTF.

This clone was counted once. This chain joins TRBV5-1 and TRBJ2-7, with D perhaps TRBD2 (6 bases). V gave up 5 bases and J gave up 3 bases, with 12 bases separating them. The CDR3 runs to 13 residues. The germline V gene has CDR1 SGHRS and CDR2 YFSETQ. CDR3 sequence: CASSSGPGYEQYV. The CDR3 DNA follows: TGCGCCAGCAGTAGCGGACCGGGCTACGAGCAGTACGTC.

DNA for the CDR3: TGTGCCAGCAGCATACCCCGCCAGGACTCCTACGAGCAGTACTTC. This translates into CASSIPRQDSYEQYF. The chain joins TRBV21-1 to TRBJ2-7; the table's D call, TRBD1, was not checked against the DNA. TRBV21-1 is termed a pseudogene. The length of the CDR3 is 15 residues.

The chain has TRBV7-9 and TRBJ1-5, with TRBD1 matching over 7 bases. The length of the CDR3 is 16 residues. The V segment lost 1 base and the J segment 2 bases; nucleotides outside the gene matches: 5. Germline CDR1 SEHNR, CDR2 FQNEAQ (reference sequence). CDR3 residues: CASSLGQGEGNQPQHF. The CDR3 DNA sequence: TGTGCCAGCAGCTTAGGACAGGGTGAGGGCAATCAGCCCCAGCATTTT.

Here the CDR3 reads CASSLLAGSYEQYF. In DNA, the CDR3 is TGTGCCAGCAGTCTCCTAGCGGGGAGTTACGAGCAGTACTTC. This chain links TRBV3-1 (or the pseudogene TRBV3-2) with TRBJ2-7, with 9 bases fitting TRBD2. Germline values: CDR1 LGHDT, CDR2 YNNKEL (reference sequence). The V and J ends lost 6 bases and 4 bases, in that order; junction bases with no gene match: 7. The CDR3 covers 14 residues.

This chain connects TRBV5-5 to TRBJ1-2; D is unclear. V was clipped by 0 bases and J by 4 bases, with 13 bases between them. This CDR3 has 15 amino acids. CDR1 and CDR2 (germline): SGHKS, YYEKEE (reference sequence). In DNA form, the CDR3 reads TGTGCCAGCAGCTTGGTGATGAGGGATGTCTATGGCTACACCTTC. Translating gives CASSLVMRDVYGYTF.

The chain couples TRBV19 to TRBJ1-2; TRBD1 aligns across 10 bases. Germline V gene data show CDR1 as LNHDA and CDR2 as SQIVND (reference sequence). The CDR3 covers 15 residues. Trimming cost V 1 base and J 6 bases; bases outside gene matches: 5. This CDR3 is CASSIVRDRGDGYTF. DNA for the CDR3: TGTGCCAGTAGTATAGTGAGGGACAGGGGAGATGGCTACACCTTC.

V gene TRBV5-1 combines with J gene TRBJ2-7, with a possible D match to TRBD1 (6 bases). V was pared by 4 bases and J by 0 bases, with 17 bases between. CDR1 is SGHRS, CDR2 YFSETQ, per germline. The CDR3 contains 16 residues. The CDR3 bases are TGCGCCAGCAGCCCACCTGGACAGCTGAGCTCCTACGAGCAGTACGTC. Translation gives CASSPPGQLSSYEQYV.

The rearrangement uses TRBV12-3 or TRBV12-4 and TRBJ1-5, with a weak D call TRBD1 (5 bases). Trimming removed 6 bases at V and 9 bases at J, with 15 bases between. The CDR3 extends over 13 amino acids. The CDR3 protein is CASRLTSQGPQHF. The CDR3 nucleotides read TGTGCCAGCAGACTTACGTCCCAGGGGCCCCAGCATTTT.

This chain connects TRBV5-1 to TRBJ2-6, with D possibly matching TRBD1 (5 bases). Trimming removed 9 bases at V and 0 bases at J, with 10 bases between. CDR3 length: 14 amino acids. CDR1 is SGHRS, CDR2 YFSETQ, per germline. CDR3 amino acids: CATSQGSGANVLTF. For the CDR3, the DNA is TGCGCCACCTCGCAGGGCTCTGGGGCCAACGTCCTGACTTTC.

This chain connects TRBV20-1 to TRBJ2-3, with D tentatively TRBD2 (7 bases). V gave up 3 bases and J gave up 6 bases, with 16 bases separating them. Germline assignment: CDR1 DFQATT and CDR2 SNEGSKA (reference sequence). The CDR3 spans 14 residues. For the CDR3, the DNA is TGCAGTGCTAGTGGCCGGGGGGCCTTTGATACGCAGTATTTT. It specifies CSASGRGAFDTQYF.

The V call is TRBV18, the J call TRBJ1-6; D unresolved. Germline loops: CDR1 KGHSH, CDR2 LQKENI. With 2 bases removed from V and 4 bases from J, the gap between germline ends came to 9 bases. The CDR3 is made up of 15 amino acids. Written as DNA, the CDR3 is TGTGCCAGCTCACCAACAACAGCTTATAATTCACCCCTCCACTTT. This codes for CASSPTTAYNSPLHF.

The CDR3 DNA sequence: TGTGCCAGCAGTTTTCCAAGCGGGGGCACAGATACGCAGTATTTT. Amino acid sequence: CASSFPSGGTDTQYF. The chain has TRBV28 and TRBJ2-3, with 7 bases that match TRBD2. Looked up from germline, CDR1 is MDHEN and CDR2 is SYDVKM. The V segment lost 3 bases and the J segment 1 base; nucleotides outside the gene matches: 4. The CDR3 sequence is 15 residues long.

The chain has TRBV15 and TRBJ1-4; D gene unclear. The CDR3 is made up of 15 amino acids. V shed 4 bases and J shed 5 bases, with 14 bases lying between them. The germline V gene has CDR1 LNHNV and CDR2 YYDKDF (reference sequence). The DNA of the CDR3 is TGTGCCACCAGCACAAGAGCCTTCCCAAATGAAAAACTGTTTTTT. Its protein product is CATSTRAFPNEKLFF.

V usage is TRBV3-1 (or the pseudogene TRBV3-2) and J usage is TRBJ1-4; TRBD1 agrees at 9 bases. The CDR3 covers 14 residues. V lost 5 bases, J lost 5 bases, and 3 bases stayed unmatched. Germline-derived CDR1 and CDR2 are LGHDT and YNNKEL (reference sequence). As DNA, the CDR3 is TGTGCCAGCAGCTTCGGGACAGGGAATGAAAAACTGTTTTTT. Its translation is CASSFGTGNEKLFF.

The chain combines TRBV18 with TRBJ1-6, with 7 bases fitting TRBD1. The CDR3 loop spans 14 amino acids. With 4 bases clipped from V and 7 bases from J, the junction kept 4 bases outside the gene matches. Germline V gene lookup returns CDR1 KGHSH and CDR2 LQKENI. The CDR3 DNA reads TGTGCCAGCTCACTCTTGGACAGGAATTCACCCCTCCACTTT. Amino acid sequence: CASSLLDRNSPLHF.

The chain combines TRBV3-1 (or the pseudogene TRBV3-2) with TRBJ1-5, with TRBD1 as a possible D gene (6 bases). V was cut by 4 bases and J by 3 bases, with 7 bases left in between. The germline CDR1 and CDR2 sequences are LGHDT and YNNKEL (reference sequence). This CDR3 has 13 residues. DNA for the CDR3: TGTGCCAGCAGCCCAGGGGTCAATCAGCCCCAGCATTTT. Its protein product is CASSPGVNQPQHF.

The rearrangement joins TRBV5-1 to TRBJ1-1; 8 nucleotides match TRBD1. CDR1 and CDR2 from the germline V gene are SGHRS and YFSETQ. CDR3 length: 14 residues. The V and J ends lost 3 bases and 8 bases, in that order; junction bases with no gene match: 9. This CDR3 is CASSSGTGKLEAFF. The CDR3 bases are TGCGCCAGCAGCTCCGGGACAGGAAAATTGGAAGCTTTCTTT.

The chain has TRBV4-1 and TRBJ2-5, with TRBD2 matching over 9 bases. CDR3 length equals 16 residues. Germline CDR1 reads MGHRA; CDR2 reads YSYEKL. Losses at the gene ends were 2 bases for V and 2 bases for J; bases not matched to a gene: 6. The CDR3, as DNA: TGCGCCAGCAGCCAATCCCCCCTAGCGGGACAAGAGACCCAGTACTTC. Amino acid sequence: CASSQSPLAGQETQYF.